Given below is one T cell receptor (beta chain) in context. Germline assignment: CDR1 MGHRA and CDR2 YSYEKL. The CDR3 spans 17 residues. Trimming took 1 base from V and 5 from J, leaving 20 bases between them. The entry originates in a study of T cell responses to AZD1222 COVID-19 vaccine. The method was immunoSEQ multiplex PCR; TCRdb's version includes in-frame clones alone and lacks a portion of them. Seen here are approximately 140,000 clones, 85% to 95% observed once, and the top ten hold less than 3.5%. This sequence joins TRBV4-1 and TRBJ1-2; no definite D call. This clonotype was obtained from an adult in good health. Sequenced material: peripheral blood, taken on day 0 of MenACWY control vaccination. CDR3 sequence reads: CASSQAEMNYAVYGYTF. The DNA of the CDR3 is TGCGCCAGCAGCCAAGCCGAGATGAACTATGCAGTATATGGCTACACCTTC.